The present entry profiles one TCR beta chain with its context. Per the original data handling: Using reference gene primer amplification, nucleated cell counts were estimated. Only in-frame clones appear in the TCRdb table, and some are missing; sequencing was by immunoSEQ multiplex PCR. That table gives V, J and clone size, and the DNA gave D and trimming. This sample has about 290,000 clones, with approximately 80% found just once. This entry is derived from a study of blood T cell repertoires in COVID-19. Study context: Collection of acute and convalescent COVID-19 samples took place in the United States, Italy and Spain. From T cells, B-cell-depleted T cells, or PBMCs came the material, which was cDNA or gDNA.

Trimming left V 4 bases short and J 0 bases short, with 18 bases between. The CDR3 has 16 amino acids. Germline values: CDR1 SQVTM, CDR2 ANQGSEA. Sequenced: peripheral blood. The TCR was taken from a woman in her forties or fifties with active or convalescent COVID-19. The V gene is TRBV29-1, the J gene TRBJ1-1; a possible D gene is TRBD1 (5 bases). The CDR3 bases are TGCAGCGTTGGGGGGGGTCCCTCCTTCATGAACACTGAAGCTTTCTTT. Protein: CSVGGGPSFMNTEAFF.